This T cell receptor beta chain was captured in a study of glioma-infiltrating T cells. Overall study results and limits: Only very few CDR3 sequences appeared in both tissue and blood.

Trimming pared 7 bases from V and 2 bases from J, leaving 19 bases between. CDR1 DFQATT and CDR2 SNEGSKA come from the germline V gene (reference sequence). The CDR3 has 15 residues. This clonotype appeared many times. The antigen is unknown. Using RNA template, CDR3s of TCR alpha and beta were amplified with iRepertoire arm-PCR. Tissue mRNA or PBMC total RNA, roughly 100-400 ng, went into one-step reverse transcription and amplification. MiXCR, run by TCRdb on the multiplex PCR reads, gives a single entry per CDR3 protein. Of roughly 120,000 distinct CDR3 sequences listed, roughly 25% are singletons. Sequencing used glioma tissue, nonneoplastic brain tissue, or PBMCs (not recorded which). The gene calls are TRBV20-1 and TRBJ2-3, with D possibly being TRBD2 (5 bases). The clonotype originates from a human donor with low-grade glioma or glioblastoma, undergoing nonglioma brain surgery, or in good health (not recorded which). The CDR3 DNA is TGCAGTGTTGTTCGCGGGTACGATTCCACAGATACGCAGTATTTT. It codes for CSVVRGYDSTDTQYF.